The 14 T cell receptor beta chains reported below all come from one sample, sequenced in a study of T-cell memory formation after mild COVID-19. TCRdb used MiXCR to reprocess the 5' RACE reads, holding one entry per CDR3 protein. The data contain about 150,000 distinct CDR3 sequences, 13% to 15% of them seen just once; the ten biggest clones take up 14%. The material sequenced was PBMCs or a T cell subset sorted from them (not recorded which). These receptors were collected from an adult woman who had mild COVID-19 (a few samples of this study predate the infection). Cell type and time point are not known.

The chain joins TRBV7-6 to TRBJ2-5; no reliable D call. Trimming removed 5 bases from V and 1 base from J, with 8 bases in between. The CDR3 length is 13 residues. Germline V gene data show CDR1 as SGHVS and CDR2 as FNYEAQ. Here the CDR3 DNA reads TGTGCCAGCAGCACATACCGCCAAGAGACCCAGTACTTC. It is translated as CASSTYRQETQYF.

This clonotype came up many times. The chain links TRBV12-3 or TRBV12-4 to TRBJ2-2; D could derive from TRBD1 or TRBD2 (5 bases each). This CDR3 region has 14 residues. Between the trimmed V and J ends, which lost 6 bases and 8 bases, there was a span of 16 bases. In DNA form, the CDR3 reads TGTGCCAGCAGAACCGGGGCTACGACTGGGGAGCTGTTTTTT. Amino acids: CASRTGATTGELFF.

This clonotype was recorded at least ten times. J is TRBJ1-2 and V is TRBV19; no reliable D call. Deletions cut 4 bases from V and 8 bases from J, with 11 bases between. From germline, CDR1 is LNHDA and CDR2 SQIVND (reference sequence). The CDR3 loop spans 12 amino acids. The CDR3 DNA reads TGTGCCAGTAGTAGGGCAACGGGAGGCTACACCTTC. It codes for CASSRATGGYTF.

The rearrangement links TRBV10-3 to TRBJ1-6, with D unclear. The CDR3 consists of 14 residues. Trimming left V 2 bases short and J 12 bases short, with 14 bases between. Germline V CDR1 and CDR2: ENHRY, SYGVKD. The CDR3 DNA is TGTGCCATCAGTGAGGCGGGCTCGGATGGACCCCTCCACTTT. Its translation is CAISEAGSDGPLHF.

This clonotype was detected a few times. The chain joins TRBV20-1 to TRBJ2-2; 12 bases are shared with TRBD2. This CDR3 is built from 17 residues. Per the germline V gene, CDR1 is DFQATT and CDR2 is SNEGSKA (reference sequence). V was pared by 2 bases and J by 3 bases, with 7 bases of the junction left unmatched. The CDR3 region has the DNA TGCAGTGCTAGAATCTGGACTAGCGGGGCCCACACCGGGGAGCTGTTTTTT. Protein sequence: CSARIWTSGAHTGELFF.

This clonotype turned up a few times. The gene calls are TRBV6-5 and TRBJ2-7; 14 nucleotides agree with TRBD2. The CDR3 spans 17 residues. The V gene end was trimmed by 6 bases and the J gene end by 6 bases; junction bases not matched to a gene: 13. Germline V lookup: CDR1 MNHEY, CDR2 SVGAGI. This chain's CDR3 is CASSPRTSGGLHAEQYF. In DNA, the CDR3 is TGTGCCAGCAGCCCTCGGACTAGCGGGGGGCTCCACGCCGAGCAGTACTTC.

This chain uses TRBV6-5 with TRBJ2-2; D is perhaps TRBD1 (6 bases). Germline V gene lookup returns CDR1 MNHEY and CDR2 SVGAGI. The CDR3 sequence is 14 residues long. V was cut by 7 bases and J by 7 bases, with 16 bases left in between. CDR3 DNA: TGTGCCAGCAACGACCCACAGGGTGGCGGGGAGCTGTTTTTT. This translates into CASNDPQGGGELFF.

This clonotype was observed a few times. This chain joins TRBV5-1 and TRBJ2-7, with TRBD1 identical over 7 bases. The J segment lost 6 bases and the V segment lost 2 bases, leaving 8 bases of the junction unmatched. The germline V gene has CDR1 SGHRS and CDR2 YFSETQ. The CDR3 is 14 residues long. DNA for the CDR3: TGCGCCAGCAGCTTTGAGGGGGCAGAGGTCGAGCAGTACTTC. It is translated as CASSFEGAEVEQYF.

This rearrangement joins TRBV5-6 to TRBJ2-1, with D possibly being TRBD1 or TRBD2 (5 bases each). The V gene lost 0 bases and the J gene lost 7 bases, with 8 bases spanning the gap. The CDR3 is made up of 13 amino acids. Germline CDR1 reads SGHDT; CDR2 reads YYEEEE. The DNA of the CDR3 is TGTGCCAGCAGCTTGGGATGGGGGAATGAGCAGTTCTTC. Residues: CASSLGWGNEQFF.

This rearrangement joins TRBV4-1 to TRBJ2-2, with 9 nucleotides matching TRBD1. The germline CDR1 and CDR2 sequences are MGHRA and YSYEKL. Trimming at V came to 0 bases and at J to 10 bases, leaving 6 bases not matched to a gene. The CDR3 spans 15 residues. CDR3 nucleotide sequence: TGCGCCAGCAGCCAAGACATACAGGGGGCGGAGGAGCTGTTTTTT. It yields the protein CASSQDIQGAEELFF.

The chain recombines TRBV10-3 with TRBJ2-5; 8 bases map to TRBD1. J gave up 7 bases and V 3 bases, and 13 bases lay outside the gene matches. The length of the CDR3 is 16 residues. Germline-derived CDR1 and CDR2 are ENHRY and SYGVKD. The DNA of the CDR3 is TGTGCCATCAGTGACCCTGACAGGGGCAGTTCGGGGACCCAGTACTTC. This gives the protein CAISDPDRGSSGTQYF.

V usage is TRBV9 and J usage is TRBJ2-2; D uncertain. The germline V gene encodes CDR1 SGDLS and CDR2 YYNGEE. This CDR3 comprises 16 residues. Trimming left V 0 bases short and J 7 bases short, with 16 bases between. Written as DNA, the CDR3 is TGTGCCAGCAGCGTAGGTAGTTCCTTTGCTCGCGGGGAGCTGTTTTTT. This encodes CASSVGSSFARGELFF.

This clonotype was seen at least ten times. V usage is TRBV29-1 and J usage is TRBJ2-1; 13 bases line up with TRBD2. CDR1 is SQVTM, CDR2 ANQGSEA, per germline. J was trimmed by 9 bases and V by 1 base; bases with no gene match: 3. This CDR3 spans 14 amino acids. CDR3 sequence reads: CSVEGLAGGGEQFF. For the CDR3, the DNA is TGCAGCGTTGAAGGACTAGCGGGAGGCGGTGAGCAGTTCTTC.

The chain uses TRBV4-2 and TRBJ2-7; D unclear. Trimming took 1 base from V and 3 from J, leaving 13 bases between them. Germline V CDR1 and CDR2: LGHNA, YNFKEQ. The CDR3 spans 15 residues. CDR3 protein: CASSQGDLSDYEQYF. The CDR3 coding sequence is TGTGCCAGCAGCCAAGGGGATCTCTCCGACTACGAGCAGTACTTC.